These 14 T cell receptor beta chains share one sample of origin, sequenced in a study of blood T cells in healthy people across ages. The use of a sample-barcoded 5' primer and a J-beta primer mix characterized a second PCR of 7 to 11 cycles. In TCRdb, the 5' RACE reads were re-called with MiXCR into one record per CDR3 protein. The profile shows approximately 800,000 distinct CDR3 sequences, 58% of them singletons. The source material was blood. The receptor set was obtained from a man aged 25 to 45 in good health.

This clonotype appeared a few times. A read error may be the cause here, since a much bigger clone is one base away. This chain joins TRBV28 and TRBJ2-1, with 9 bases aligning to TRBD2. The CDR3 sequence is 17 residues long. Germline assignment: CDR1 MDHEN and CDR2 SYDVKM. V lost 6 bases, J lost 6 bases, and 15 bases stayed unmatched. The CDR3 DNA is TGTGCCAGCAGCCCCAGGGGGGCGGGAGGGTTCATCAATGAGCAGTTCTTC. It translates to CASSPRGAGGFINEQFF.

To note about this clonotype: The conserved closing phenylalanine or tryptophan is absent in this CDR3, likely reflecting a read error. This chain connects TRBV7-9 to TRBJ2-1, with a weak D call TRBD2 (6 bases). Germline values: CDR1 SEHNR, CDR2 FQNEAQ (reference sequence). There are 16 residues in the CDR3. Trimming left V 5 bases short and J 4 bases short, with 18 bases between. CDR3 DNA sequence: TGTGCCAGCAGCAAGGCCGGGACTCTGAAATACAATGAGCAGTTCTTA. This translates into CASSKAGTLKYNEQFL.

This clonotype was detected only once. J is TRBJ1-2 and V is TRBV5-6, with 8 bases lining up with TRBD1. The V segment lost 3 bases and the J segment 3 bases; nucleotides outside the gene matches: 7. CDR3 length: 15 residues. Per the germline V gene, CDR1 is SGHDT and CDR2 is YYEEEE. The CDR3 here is CASSSWTGQDYGYTF. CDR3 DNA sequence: TGTGCCAGCAGCTCCTGGACAGGGCAGGACTATGGCTACACCTTC. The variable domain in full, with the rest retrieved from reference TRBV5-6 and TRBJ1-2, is DAGVTQSPTHLIKTRGQQVTLRCSPKSGHDTVSWYQQALGQGPQFIFQYYEEEERQRGNFPDRFSGHQFPNYSSELNVNALLLGDSALYLCASSSWTGQDYGYTFGSGTRLTVV.

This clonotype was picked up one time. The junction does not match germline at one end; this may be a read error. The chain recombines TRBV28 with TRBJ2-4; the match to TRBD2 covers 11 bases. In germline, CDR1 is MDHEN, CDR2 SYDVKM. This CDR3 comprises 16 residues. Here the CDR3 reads CASSTSGRLAKNIRYF. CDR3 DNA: TGTGCCAGTTCCACTAGCGGGAGACTAGCCAAAAACATTCGGTACTTC.

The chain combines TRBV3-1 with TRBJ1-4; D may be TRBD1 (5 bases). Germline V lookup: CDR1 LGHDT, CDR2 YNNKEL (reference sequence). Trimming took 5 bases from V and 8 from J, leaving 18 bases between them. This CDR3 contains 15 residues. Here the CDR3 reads CASSDTSTGVEKLFF. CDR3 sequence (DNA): TGTGCCAGCAGCGACACCAGTACGGGGGTGGAAAAACTGTTTTTT.

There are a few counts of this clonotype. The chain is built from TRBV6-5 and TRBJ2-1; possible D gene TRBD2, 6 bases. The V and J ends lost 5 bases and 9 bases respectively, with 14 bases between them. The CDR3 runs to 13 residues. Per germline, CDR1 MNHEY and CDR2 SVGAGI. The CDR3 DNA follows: TGTGCCAGCAGTCCCGGGACTTCGGGTGAGCAGTTCTTC. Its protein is CASSPGTSGEQFF.

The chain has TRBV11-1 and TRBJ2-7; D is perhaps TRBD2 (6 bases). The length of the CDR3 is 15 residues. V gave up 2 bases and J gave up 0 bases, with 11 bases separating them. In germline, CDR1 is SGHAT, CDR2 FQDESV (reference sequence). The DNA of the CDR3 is TGTGCCAGCAGCTTACCAGGGACTTTCTCCTACGAGCAGTACTTC. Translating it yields CASSLPGTFSYEQYF.

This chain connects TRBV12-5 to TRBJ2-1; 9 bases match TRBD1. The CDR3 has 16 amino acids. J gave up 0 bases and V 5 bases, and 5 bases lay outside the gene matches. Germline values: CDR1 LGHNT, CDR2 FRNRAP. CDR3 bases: TGTGCTAGTGGTGGGACAGGGAGGGGCTCCTACAATGAGCAGTTCTTC. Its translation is CASGGTGRGSYNEQFF.

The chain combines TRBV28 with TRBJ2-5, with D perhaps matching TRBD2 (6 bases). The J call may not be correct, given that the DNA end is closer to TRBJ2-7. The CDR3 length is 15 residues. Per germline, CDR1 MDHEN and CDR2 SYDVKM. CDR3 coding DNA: TGTGCCAGCAGTTTATTTGGCGGGACCCGGGACGAGCAGTACTTC. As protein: CASSLFGGTRDEQYF.

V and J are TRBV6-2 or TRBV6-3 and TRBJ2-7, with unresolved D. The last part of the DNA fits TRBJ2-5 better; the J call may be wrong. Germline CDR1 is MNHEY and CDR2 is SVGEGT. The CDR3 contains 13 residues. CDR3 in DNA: TGTGCCAGCAGTTACGGGGAACGGGAGACCCAGTACTTC. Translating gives CASSYGERETQYF.

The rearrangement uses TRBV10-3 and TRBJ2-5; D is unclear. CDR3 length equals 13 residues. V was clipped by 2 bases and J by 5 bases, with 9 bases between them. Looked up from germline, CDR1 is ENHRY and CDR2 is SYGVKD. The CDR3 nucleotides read TGTGCCATCAGTGAGGCTATGGGGGAGACCCAGTACTTC. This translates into CAISEAMGETQYF.

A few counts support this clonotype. The CDR3 sequence is CASSMGLGSTDTQYF. The DNA of the CDR3 is TGTGCCAGCAGCATGGGACTAGGGAGCACAGATACGCAGTATTTT. The chain is built from TRBV7-2 and TRBJ2-3; 8 positions agree with TRBD2. This CDR3 is 15 amino acids long. V lost 5 bases and J lost 0; bases outside the gene matches: 4. From germline, CDR1 is SGHTA and CDR2 FQGNSA.

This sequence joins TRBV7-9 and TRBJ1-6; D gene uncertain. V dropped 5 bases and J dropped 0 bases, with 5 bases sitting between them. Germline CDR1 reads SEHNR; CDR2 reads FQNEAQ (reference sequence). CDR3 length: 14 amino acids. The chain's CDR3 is CASSGSSYNSPLHF. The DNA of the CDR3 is TGTGCCAGCAGCGGGAGCTCCTATAATTCACCCCTCCACTTT.

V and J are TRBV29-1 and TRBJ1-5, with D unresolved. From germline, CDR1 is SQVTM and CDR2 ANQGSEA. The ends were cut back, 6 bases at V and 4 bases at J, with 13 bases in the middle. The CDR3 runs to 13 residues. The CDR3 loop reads CSVRSTGNQPQHF. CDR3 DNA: TGCAGCGTAAGGTCAACGGGAAATCAGCCCCAGCATTTT.